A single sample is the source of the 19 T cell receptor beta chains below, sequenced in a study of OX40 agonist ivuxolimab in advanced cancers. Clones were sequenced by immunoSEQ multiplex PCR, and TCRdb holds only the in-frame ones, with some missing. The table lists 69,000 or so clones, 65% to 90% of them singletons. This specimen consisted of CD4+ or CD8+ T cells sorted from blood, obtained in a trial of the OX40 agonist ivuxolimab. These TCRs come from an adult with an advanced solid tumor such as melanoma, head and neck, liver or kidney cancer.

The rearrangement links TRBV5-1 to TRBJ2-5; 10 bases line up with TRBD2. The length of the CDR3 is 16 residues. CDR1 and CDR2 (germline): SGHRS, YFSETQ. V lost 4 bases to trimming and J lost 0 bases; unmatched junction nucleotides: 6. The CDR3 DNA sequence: TGCGCCAGCAGCGGGGGAGCGGGAGGGTACCAAGAGACCCAGTACTTC. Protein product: CASSGGAGGYQETQYF.

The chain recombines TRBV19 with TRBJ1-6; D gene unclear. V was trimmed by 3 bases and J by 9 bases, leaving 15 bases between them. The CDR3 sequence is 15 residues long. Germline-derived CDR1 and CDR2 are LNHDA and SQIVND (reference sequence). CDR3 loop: CASSMVAREASPLHF. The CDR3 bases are TGTGCCAGTAGTATGGTGGCGAGGGAAGCTTCACCCCTCCACTTT.

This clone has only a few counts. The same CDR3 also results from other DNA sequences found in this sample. CDR3 coding DNA: TGTGCCAGCAGTGCGGACACCGGGGAGCTGTTTTTT. This sequence encodes CASSADTGELFF. This chain links TRBV2 with TRBJ2-2; no reliable D call. Germline-derived CDR1 and CDR2 are SNHLY and FYNNEI. There are 12 residues in the CDR3. The V and J ends lost 4 bases and 3 bases respectively, with 3 bases between them.

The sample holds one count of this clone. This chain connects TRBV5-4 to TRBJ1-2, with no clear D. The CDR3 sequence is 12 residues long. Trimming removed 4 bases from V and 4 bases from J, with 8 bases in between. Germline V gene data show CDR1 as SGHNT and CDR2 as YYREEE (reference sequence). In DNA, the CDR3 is TGTGCCAGCAGCGAGACACTCTATGGCTACACCTTC. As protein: CASSETLYGYTF.

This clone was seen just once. The CDR3 nucleotides read TGTGCCAGTAGTTCGTCGGGACGGAGCTACACCTTC. Translated: CASSSSGRSYTF. The rearrangement joins TRBV19 to TRBJ1-2; D might be TRBD1 (5 bases). From germline, CDR1 is LNHDA and CDR2 SQIVND (reference sequence). The CDR3 length is 12 residues. Trimming stripped 5 bases from V and 9 bases from J, with 13 bases between.

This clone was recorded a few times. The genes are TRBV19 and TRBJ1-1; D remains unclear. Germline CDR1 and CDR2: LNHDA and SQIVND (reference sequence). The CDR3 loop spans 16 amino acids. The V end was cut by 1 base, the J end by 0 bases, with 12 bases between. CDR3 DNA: TGTGCCAGTAGTATAGTCAGGACCGGAATGAACACTGAAGCTTTCTTT. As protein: CASSIVRTGMNTEAFF.

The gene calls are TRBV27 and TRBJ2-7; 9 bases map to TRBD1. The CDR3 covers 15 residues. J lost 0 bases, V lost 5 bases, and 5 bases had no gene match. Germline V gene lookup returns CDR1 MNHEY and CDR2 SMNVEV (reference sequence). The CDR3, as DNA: TGTGCCAGCAGTCGGGCGGGACAGGGCTCCTACGAGCAGTACTTC. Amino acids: CASSRAGQGSYEQYF.

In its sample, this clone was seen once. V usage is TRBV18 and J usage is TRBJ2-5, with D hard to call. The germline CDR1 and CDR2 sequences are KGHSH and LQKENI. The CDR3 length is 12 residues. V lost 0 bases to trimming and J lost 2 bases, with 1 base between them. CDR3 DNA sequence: TGTGCCAGCTCACCACCGCAAGAGACCCAGTACTTC. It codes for CASSPPQETQYF.

The CDR3, as DNA: TGTGCCAGCAGTTGGAGGGAAAGTGCAAAGACCCAGTACTTC. This codes for CASSWRESAKTQYF. The genes are TRBV2 and TRBJ2-5, with TRBD2 as a possible D gene (6 bases). Germline CDR1 and CDR2: SNHLY and FYNNEI. V dropped 5 bases and J dropped 6 bases, with 16 bases sitting between them. The length of the CDR3 is 14 residues. Based on the CDR3 plus reference TRBV2 and TRBJ2-5, the full variable domain is EPEVTQTPSHQVTQMGQEVILRCVPISNHLYFYWYRQILGQKVEFLVSFYNNEISEKSEIFDDQFSVERPDGSNFTLKIRSTKLEDSAMYFCASSWRESAKTQYFGPGTRLLVL.

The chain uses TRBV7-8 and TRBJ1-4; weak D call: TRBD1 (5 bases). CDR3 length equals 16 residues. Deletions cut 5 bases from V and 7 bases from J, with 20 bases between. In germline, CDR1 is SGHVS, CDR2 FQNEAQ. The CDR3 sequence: CASSTNDRNLLEKLFF. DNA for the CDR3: TGTGCCAGCAGCACAAACGACAGAAACCTTCTTGAAAAACTGTTTTTT.

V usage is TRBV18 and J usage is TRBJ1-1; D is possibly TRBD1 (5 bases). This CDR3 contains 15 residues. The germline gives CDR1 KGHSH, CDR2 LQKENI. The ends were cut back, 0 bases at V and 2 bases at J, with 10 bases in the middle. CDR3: CASSPPGGFNTEAFF. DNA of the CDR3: TGTGCCAGCTCACCACCGGGGGGGTTTAACACTGAAGCTTTCTTT. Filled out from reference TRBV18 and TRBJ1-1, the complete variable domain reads NAGVMQNPRHLVRRRGQEARLRCSPMKGHSHVYWYRQLPEEGLKFMVYLQKENIIDESGMPKERFSAEFPKEGPSILRIQQVVRGDSAAYFCASSPPGGFNTEAFFGQGTRLTVV.

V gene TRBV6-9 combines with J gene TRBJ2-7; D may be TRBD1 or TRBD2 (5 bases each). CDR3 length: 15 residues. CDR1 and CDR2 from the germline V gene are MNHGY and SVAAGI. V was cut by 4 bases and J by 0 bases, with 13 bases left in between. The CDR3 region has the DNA TGTGCCAGCAGTTCTCGGGACGGCAGCTCCTACGAGCAGTACTTC. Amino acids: CASSSRDGSSYEQYF.

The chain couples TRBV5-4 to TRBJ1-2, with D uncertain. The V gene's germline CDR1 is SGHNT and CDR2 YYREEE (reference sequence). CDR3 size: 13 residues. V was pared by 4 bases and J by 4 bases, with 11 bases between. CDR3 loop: CASSPSTSYGYTF. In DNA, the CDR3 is TGTGCCAGCAGCCCCTCCACGAGCTATGGCTACACCTTC.

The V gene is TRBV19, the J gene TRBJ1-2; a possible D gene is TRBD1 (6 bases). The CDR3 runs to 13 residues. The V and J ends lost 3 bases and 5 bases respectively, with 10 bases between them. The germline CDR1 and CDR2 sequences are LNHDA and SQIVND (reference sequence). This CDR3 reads CASSIGTLYGYTF. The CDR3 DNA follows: TGTGCCAGTAGTATTGGGACACTTTATGGCTACACCTTC.

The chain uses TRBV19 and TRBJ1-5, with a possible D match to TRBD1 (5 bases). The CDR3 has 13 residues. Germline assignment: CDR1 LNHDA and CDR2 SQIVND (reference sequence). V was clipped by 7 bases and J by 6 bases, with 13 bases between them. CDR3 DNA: TGTGCCAGTACCGGGACGGCCCCTCAGCCCCAGCATTTT. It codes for CASTGTAPQPQHF.

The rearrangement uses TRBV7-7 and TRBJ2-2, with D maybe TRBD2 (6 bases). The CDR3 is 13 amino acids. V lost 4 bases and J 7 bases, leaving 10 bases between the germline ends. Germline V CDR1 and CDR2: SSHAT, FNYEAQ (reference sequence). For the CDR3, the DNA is TGTGCCAGCAGCTCGACGGGGGTCGGGGAGCTGTTTTTT. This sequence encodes CASSSTGVGELFF.

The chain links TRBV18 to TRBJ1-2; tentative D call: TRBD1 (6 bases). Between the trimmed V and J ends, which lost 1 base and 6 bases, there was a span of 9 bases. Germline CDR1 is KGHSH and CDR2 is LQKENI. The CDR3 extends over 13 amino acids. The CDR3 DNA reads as TGTGCCAGCTCACCACGGGACACGGATGGCTACACCTTC. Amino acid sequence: CASSPRDTDGYTF. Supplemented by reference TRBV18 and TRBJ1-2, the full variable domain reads NAGVMQNPRHLVRRRGQEARLRCSPMKGHSHVYWYRQLPEEGLKFMVYLQKENIIDESGMPKERFSAEFPKEGPSILRIQQVVRGDSAAYFCASSPRDTDGYTFGSGTRLTVV.

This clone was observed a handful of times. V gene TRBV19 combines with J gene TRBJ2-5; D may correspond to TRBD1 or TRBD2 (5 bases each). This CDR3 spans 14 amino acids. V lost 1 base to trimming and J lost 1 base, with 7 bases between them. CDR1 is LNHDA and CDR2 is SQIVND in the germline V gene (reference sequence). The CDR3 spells CASSIGGAQETQYF. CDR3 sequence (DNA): TGTGCCAGTAGTATAGGAGGGGCCCAAGAGACCCAGTACTTC.

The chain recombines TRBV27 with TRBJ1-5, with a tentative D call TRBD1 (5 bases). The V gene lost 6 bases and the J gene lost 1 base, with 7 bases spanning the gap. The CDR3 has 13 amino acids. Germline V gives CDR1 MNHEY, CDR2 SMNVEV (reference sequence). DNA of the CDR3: TGTGCCAGCAGCCGGGACAGCAATCAGCCCCAGCATTTT. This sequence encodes CASSRDSNQPQHF.